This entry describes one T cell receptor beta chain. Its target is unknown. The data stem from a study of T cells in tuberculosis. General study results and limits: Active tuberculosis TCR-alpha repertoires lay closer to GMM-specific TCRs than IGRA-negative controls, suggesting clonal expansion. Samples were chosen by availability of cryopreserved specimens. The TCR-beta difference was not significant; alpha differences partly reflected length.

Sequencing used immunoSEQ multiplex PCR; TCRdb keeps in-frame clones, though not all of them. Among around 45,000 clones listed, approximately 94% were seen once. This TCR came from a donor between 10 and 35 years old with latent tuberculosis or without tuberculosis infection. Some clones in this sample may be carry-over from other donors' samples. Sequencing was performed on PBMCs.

CDR3: CASSPGQAPYEQYF. Here the CDR3 DNA reads TGTGCCAGCAGCCCGGGACAGGCTCCCTACGAGCAGTACTTC. The chain couples TRBV7-3 to TRBJ2-7, with TRBD1 identical over 8 bases. The trim removed 5 bases at V and 2 bases at J, leaving 5 bases unmatched. The CDR3 is made up of 14 amino acids. CDR1 is SGHTA, CDR2 FQGTGA, per germline.